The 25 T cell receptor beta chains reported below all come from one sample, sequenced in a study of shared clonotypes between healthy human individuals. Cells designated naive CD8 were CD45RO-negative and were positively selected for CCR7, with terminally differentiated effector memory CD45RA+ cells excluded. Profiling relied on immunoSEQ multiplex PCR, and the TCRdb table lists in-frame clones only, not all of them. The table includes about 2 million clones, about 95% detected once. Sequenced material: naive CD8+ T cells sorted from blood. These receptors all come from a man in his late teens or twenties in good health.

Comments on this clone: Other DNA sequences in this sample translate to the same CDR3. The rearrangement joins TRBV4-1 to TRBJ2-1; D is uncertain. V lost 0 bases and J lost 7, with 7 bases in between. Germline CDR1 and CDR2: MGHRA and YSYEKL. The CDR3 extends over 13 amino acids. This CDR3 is CASSQEYGNEQFF. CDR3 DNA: TGCGCCAGCAGCCAAGAATACGGGAATGAGCAGTTCTTC.

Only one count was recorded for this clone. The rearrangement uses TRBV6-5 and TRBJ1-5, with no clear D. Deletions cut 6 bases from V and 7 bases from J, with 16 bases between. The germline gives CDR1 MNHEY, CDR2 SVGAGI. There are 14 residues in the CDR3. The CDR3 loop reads CASRPTWEGQPQHF. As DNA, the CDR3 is TGTGCCAGCAGACCCACGTGGGAAGGACAGCCCCAGCATTTT.

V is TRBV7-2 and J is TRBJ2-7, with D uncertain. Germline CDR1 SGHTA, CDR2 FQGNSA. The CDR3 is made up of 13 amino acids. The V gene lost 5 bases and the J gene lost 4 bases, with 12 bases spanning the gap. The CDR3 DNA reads TGTGCCAGCAGCCGCCTTGGTGGGTACGAGCAGTACTTC. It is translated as CASSRLGGYEQYF.

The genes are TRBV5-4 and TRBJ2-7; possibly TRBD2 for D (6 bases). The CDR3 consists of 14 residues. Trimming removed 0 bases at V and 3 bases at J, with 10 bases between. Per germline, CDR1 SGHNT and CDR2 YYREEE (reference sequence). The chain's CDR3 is CASSLAGGIYEQYF. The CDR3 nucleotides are TGTGCCAGCAGCTTGGCCGGAGGGATCTACGAGCAGTACTTC.

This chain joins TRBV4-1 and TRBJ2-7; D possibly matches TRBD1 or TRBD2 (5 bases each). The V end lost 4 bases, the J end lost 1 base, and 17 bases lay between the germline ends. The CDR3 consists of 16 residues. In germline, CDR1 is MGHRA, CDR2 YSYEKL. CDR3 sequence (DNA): TGCGCCAGCAGCCCAGCCCGGGGCCTTATGTCCTACGAGCAGTACTTC. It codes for CASSPARGLMSYEQYF.

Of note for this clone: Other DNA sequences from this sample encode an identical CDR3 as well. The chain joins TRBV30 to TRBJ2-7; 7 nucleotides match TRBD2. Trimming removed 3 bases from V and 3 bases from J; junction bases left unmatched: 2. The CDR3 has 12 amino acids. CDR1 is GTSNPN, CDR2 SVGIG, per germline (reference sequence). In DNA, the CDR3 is TGTGCCTGGAGGGGCGGGGGCTACGAGCAGTACTTC. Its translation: CAWRGGGYEQYF.

CDR3 sequence reads: CASSLGQGPNYEQYF. In nucleotides, the CDR3 is TGTGCCAGCAGCTTAGGTCAGGGACCGAACTACGAGCAGTACTTC. The chain couples TRBV7-6 to TRBJ2-7; possibly TRBD1 or TRBD2 for D (5 bases each). V shed 1 base and J shed 3 bases, with 13 bases lying between them. From germline, CDR1 is SGHVS and CDR2 FNYEAQ. This CDR3 is 15 amino acids long.

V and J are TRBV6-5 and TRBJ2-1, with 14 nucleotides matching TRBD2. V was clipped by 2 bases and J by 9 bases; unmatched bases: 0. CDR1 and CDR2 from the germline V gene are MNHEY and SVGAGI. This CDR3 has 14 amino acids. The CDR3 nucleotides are TGTGCCAGCAGTTACGGACTAGCGGGAGGTGAGCAGTTCTTC. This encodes CASSYGLAGGEQFF.

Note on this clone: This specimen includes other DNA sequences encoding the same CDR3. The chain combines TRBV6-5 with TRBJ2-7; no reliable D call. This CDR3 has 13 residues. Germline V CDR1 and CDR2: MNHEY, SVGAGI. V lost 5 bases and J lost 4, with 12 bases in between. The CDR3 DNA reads TGTGCCAGCAGTCCGCCGGGTTCATACGAGCAGTACTTC. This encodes CASSPPGSYEQYF.

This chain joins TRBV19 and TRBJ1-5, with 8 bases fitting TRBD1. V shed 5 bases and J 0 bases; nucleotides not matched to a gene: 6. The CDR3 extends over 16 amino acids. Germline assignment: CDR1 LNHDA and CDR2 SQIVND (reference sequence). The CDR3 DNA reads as TGTGCCAGTAGTTTCTGGGACAGGCCTAGCAATCAGCCCCAGCATTTT. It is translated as CASSFWDRPSNQPQHF.

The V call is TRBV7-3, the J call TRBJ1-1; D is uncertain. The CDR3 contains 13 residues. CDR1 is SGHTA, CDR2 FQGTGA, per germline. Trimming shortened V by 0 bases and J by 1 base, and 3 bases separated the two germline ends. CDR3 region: CASSLTTNTEAFF. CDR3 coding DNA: TGTGCCAGCAGCTTAACAACGAACACTGAAGCTTTCTTT.

CDR3 DNA: TGTGCCAGCAGCTTAGAGGCAGGGGGGGGCCTCGGCTATGGCTACACCTTC. Translating gives CASSLEAGGGLGYGYTF. The genes are TRBV11-2 and TRBJ1-2; 7 nucleotides agree with TRBD1. The CDR3 is made up of 17 amino acids. Germline values: CDR1 SGHAT, CDR2 FQNNGV. After removal of 0 bases from V and 4 bases from J, the junction contained 11 bases not matched to a gene.

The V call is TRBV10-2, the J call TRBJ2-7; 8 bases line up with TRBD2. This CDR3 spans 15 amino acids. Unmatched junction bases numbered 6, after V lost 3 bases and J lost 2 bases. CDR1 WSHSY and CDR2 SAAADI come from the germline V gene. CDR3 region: CASSELAGKTYEQYF. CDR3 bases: TGCGCCAGCAGTGAATTAGCGGGGAAGACCTACGAGCAGTACTTC.

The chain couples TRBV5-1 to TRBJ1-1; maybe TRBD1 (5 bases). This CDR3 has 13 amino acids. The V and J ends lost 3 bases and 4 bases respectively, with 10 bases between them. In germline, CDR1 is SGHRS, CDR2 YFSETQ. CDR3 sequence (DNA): TGCGCCAGCAGCTGGGACCCTTCCACTGAAGCTTTCTTT. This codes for CASSWDPSTEAFF. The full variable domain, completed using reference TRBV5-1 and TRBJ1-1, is KAGVTQTPRYLIKTRGQQVTLSCSPISGHRSVSWYQQTPGQGLQFLFEYFSETQRNKGNFPGRFSGRQFSNSRSEMNVSTLELGDSALYLCASSWDPSTEAFFGQGTRLTVV.

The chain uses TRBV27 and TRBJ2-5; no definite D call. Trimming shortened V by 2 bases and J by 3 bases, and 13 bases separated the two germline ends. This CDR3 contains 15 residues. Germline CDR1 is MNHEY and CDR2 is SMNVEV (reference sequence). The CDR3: CASSLGQYKKETQYF. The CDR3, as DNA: TGTGCCAGCAGTTTAGGCCAGTACAAAAAAGAGACCCAGTACTTC.

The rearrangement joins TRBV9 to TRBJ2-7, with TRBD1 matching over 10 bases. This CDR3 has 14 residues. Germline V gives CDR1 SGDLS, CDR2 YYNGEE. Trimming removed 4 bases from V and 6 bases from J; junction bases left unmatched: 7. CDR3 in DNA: TGTGCCAGCAGCCCCGGACAGGGGGAGTTCGAGCAGTACTTC. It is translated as CASSPGQGEFEQYF.

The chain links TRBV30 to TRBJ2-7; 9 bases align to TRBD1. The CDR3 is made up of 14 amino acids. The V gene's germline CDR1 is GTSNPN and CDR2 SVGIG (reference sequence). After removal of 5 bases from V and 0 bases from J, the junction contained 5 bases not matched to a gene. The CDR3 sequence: CAWADRGYSYEQYF. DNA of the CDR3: TGTGCCTGGGCGGACAGGGGATACTCCTACGAGCAGTACTTC.

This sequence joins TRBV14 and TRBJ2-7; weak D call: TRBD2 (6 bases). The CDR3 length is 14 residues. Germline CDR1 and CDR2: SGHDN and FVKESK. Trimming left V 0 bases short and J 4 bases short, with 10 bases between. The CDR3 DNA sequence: TGTGCCAGCAGCCAAGATCCGGGGGTGTACGAGCAGTACTTC. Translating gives CASSQDPGVYEQYF. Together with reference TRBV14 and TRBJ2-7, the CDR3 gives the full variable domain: EAGVTQFPSHSVIEKGQTVTLRCDPISGHDNLYWYRRVMGKEIKFLLHFVKESKQDESGMPNNRFLAERTGGTYSTLKVQPAELEDSGVYFCASSQDPGVYEQYFGPGTRLTVT.

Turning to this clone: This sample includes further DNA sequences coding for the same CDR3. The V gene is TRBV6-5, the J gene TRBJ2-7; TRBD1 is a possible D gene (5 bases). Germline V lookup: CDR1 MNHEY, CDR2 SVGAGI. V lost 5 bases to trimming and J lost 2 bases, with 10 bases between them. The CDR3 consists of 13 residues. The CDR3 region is CASSPDSAYEQYF. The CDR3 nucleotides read TGTGCCAGCAGTCCTGACAGCGCCTACGAGCAGTACTTC.

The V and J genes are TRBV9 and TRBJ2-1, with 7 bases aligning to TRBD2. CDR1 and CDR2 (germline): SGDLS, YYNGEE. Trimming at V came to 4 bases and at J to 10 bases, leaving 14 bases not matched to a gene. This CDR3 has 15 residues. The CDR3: CASSLGGGREEEQFF. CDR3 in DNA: TGTGCCAGCAGCTTAGGTGGAGGGAGGGAGGAAGAGCAGTTCTTC.

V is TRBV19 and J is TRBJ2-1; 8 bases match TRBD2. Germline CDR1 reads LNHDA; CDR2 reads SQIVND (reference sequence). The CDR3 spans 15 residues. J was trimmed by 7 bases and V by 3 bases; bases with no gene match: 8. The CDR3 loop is CASSITLAGWNEQFF. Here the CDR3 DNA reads TGTGCCAGTAGTATCACCCTAGCGGGTTGGAATGAGCAGTTCTTC.

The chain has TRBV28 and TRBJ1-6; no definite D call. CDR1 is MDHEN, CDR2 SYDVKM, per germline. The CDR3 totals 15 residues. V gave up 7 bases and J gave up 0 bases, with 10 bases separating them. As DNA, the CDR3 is TGTGCCAGCACGAACCGGGACTCCTATAATTCACCCCTCCACTTT. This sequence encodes CASTNRDSYNSPLHF.

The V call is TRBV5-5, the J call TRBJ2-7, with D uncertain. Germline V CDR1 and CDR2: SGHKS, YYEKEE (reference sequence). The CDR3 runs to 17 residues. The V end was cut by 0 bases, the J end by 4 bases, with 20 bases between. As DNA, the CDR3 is TGTGCCAGCAGCTTGGGATGGGTTACTCACGGCCCTTACGAGCAGTACTTC. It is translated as CASSLGWVTHGPYEQYF.

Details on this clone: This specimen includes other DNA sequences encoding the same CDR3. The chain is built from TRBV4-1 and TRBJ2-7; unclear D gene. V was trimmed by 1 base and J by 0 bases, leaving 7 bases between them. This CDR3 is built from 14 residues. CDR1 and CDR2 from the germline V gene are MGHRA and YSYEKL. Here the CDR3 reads CASSQAASSYEQYF. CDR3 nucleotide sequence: TGCGCCAGCAGCCAAGCCGCCAGCTCCTACGAGCAGTACTTC.

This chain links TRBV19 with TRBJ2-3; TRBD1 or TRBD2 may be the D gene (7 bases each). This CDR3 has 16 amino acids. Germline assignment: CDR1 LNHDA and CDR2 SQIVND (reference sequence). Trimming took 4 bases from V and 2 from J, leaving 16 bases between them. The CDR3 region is CASSTDREGATDTQYF. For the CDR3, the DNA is TGTGCCAGTAGTACCGACAGGGAGGGGGCCACAGATACGCAGTATTTT.